The entry below gives a single T cell receptor beta chain sequence along with its context. The clone's antigen remains unknown. No clone much larger than this one lies a single base away; base qualities are absent. This CDR3 is also generated by other DNA sequences in the sample. This record comes from a study of cytomegalovirus exposure and HLA in healthy donors (dated by TCRdb to 2017 to 2019). With respect to the entire study: An earlier analysis of approximately 640 of the donors reported more than 250 Gb of sequence data and 117 million unique TCR beta sequences from about 200 million T cells. HLA typing included class I and class II loci at four-digit resolution. A later analysis re-examined previously published TCR beta repertoires from over 500 donors and added high-resolution HLA genotyping to investigate patterns of TCR occurrence. Roughly five DR-DQ haplotypes were treated as single units for association and clustering because of strong linkage in the cohort. On average, around 200,000 unique TCR beta nucleotide sequences were sequenced per donor among fewer than 500 genotyped donors of the cohort, with about 19% of those sequences being non-productive. All discovery cohort repertoires had been generated using a single sequencing platform. In the later analysis, no new phenotypic data were used to find candidate immune exposures; instead, reliance was placed on TCR beta sequences and their occurrence across donors. Donor age, sex, ethnicity and CMV serostatus were compiled together with the repertoire data. The study used immunosequencing to profile the T cell repertoires of several hundred subjects and linked those repertoires to cytomegalovirus serostatus. Of the roughly 410 genotyped donors, 81% were placed in the genetic ancestry cluster associated with self-reported Caucasian donors. The study was designed to test whether signatures of past pathogen exposure could be identified by cataloging public T cell receptors. To predict cytomegalovirus infection status, the study brought together high-throughput TCR immunosequencing, statistical association of individual TCRs with disease status, and machine learning. To decide whether each TCR beta V gene segment behaved as functional or pseudogenic, an earlier analysis of approximately 600 of the donors relied on high-throughput TCR beta sequencing. A later genetic analysis took genome-wide SNP genotypes for about three fifths of the roughly 700 donors and used that subset as a discovery cohort. An early release that covered about 640 HLA-typed donors contained approximately 320 gigabases of sequencing data and 85 million to 100 million unique TCR sequences. The number of typed donors differed by locus: roughly 620-630 for A, B, C, DRB1 and DQB1; some 500 for DQA1; some 590 for DPA1; and 400 to 480 for DPB1. In addition to the first cohort of roughly 670 subjects, a separate validation cohort of 120 different subjects was used. Broader findings and caveats from the paper: The study listed 170 or so TCR beta chains as associated with cytomegalovirus. In a later analysis, HLA-associated TCR beta chains showed more clonal expansion and lower generation probabilities than non-associated chains that were equally common. Correlated functional status among segregating V segments might be attributable to linkage disequilibrium, but an unknown experimental factor could not be ruled out. It was suggested by the authors that the approach could potentially be generalized to other disease states and immunological phenotypes. A further reported finding was that TCR beta sequences accurately predicted the HLA-A and HLA-B alleles for most subjects in the first cohort. The only immune exposure information available for the cohort was CMV serostatus. A later analysis found that most CMV-associated TCR beta chains appeared HLA-restricted, with HLA associations seemingly driven largely by CMV exposure. Because counts were too low, about 18 rarely observed V segments, including chromosome 9 orphons, were left out of the earlier analysis of 500 to 650 of the donors. Assigning TCR associations to individual alleles was difficult when HLA alleles, especially DR and DQ, strongly co-occurred. Cytomegalovirus status was reported to be diagnosed by the classifier with high specificity and sensitivity in both the original and validation cohorts. The cohort was sequenced for TCR beta chains only, and without alpha or paired-chain data the features that could be detected were limited. The sequencing pipeline was judged likely to have produced a cluster of highly shared sequence variants as a technical artifact. Three of the identified cytomegalovirus-associated TCR beta chains were confirmed in vitro to be specific for cytomegalovirus antigens. V-gene and J-gene trimming of TCR beta chains was associated with a missense DCLRE1C variant in a later genetic analysis, and the association was replicated in an independent cohort. Compared with the approximately 600-donor mean, donors in an Asian-associated ancestry cluster had fewer N-insertions in productive TCRs, according to a later genetic analysis. In an earlier analysis of about 550 of the donors, most TCR beta V segments were observed in productive rearrangements about 87% or about 30% of the time, broadly matching IMGT annotations. Because HLA typing was missing for some donors at each locus, association tests included only the typed subset. The 87-base-pair reads could not distinguish some IMGT-functional V segments, including TRBV6-2 and TRBV6-3, so those segments were excluded. While some public TCRs were present in many individuals, most TCR sequences turned up only very rarely across donors. Presence/absence analyses assumed roughly uniform sequencing depth across donors, an assumption that may not hold. In a later analysis, TCR association rates were found to vary across HLA loci, with the most associated TCRs seen for DRB1 alleles and the fewest for HLA-C alleles. In a later analysis, several top co-occurrence clusters were reported to appear linked to parvovirus B19, influenza, CMV and Epstein-Barr virus. In a later analysis, around 17,000 TCR beta sequences were associated with specific HLA alleles at a false discovery rate of 0.05.

Libraries were prepared through the immunoSEQ multiplex PCR assay. For the multiplex PCR, a mixture combining 60 forward primers for TCR Vbeta segments and 13 reverse primers for TCR Jbeta segments was used. Amplification of the CDR3 region of rearranged TCR beta genes was performed with a multiplex PCR assay on genomic DNA. The amplified TCR beta libraries were sequenced on the Illumina HiSeq System as 87-base-pair reads. Concerning the study's data processing: In a later analysis, tens of millions of unique TCR beta chains were counted across the roughly 610 repertoires, and roughly 11 million of these chains were shared by at least two donors. Raw reads were error-corrected and collapsed into unique sequences by a nearest-neighbor algorithm in which closely related sequences were merged to remove PCR and sequencing errors. V, D and J gene segments were assigned by aligning CDR3 sequences to IMGT reference sequences. For a sequence to be retained, at least a six-nucleotide match to both a V gene segment and a J gene segment was required. A rearrangement was called productive if the CDR3 had no stop codons and remained in frame with V and J, and every other rearrangement was called non-productive. CDR3 was defined according to IMGT convention as the region running from the second conserved V-encoded cysteine to the conserved J-encoded phenylalanine. The earlier analysis of about 640 of the donors excluded any sequence lacking an unambiguous match to a single V gene segment. An earlier analysis of some 610 of the donors called V segments functional above 56.7% productive rearrangements and segregating when the between-donor standard deviation exceeded 5%. A statistical classification framework was built for diagnosing cytomegalovirus status from the catalog of TCR beta chain sequences. In a later analysis, V and J genes were assigned by comparing TCR nucleotide sequences against IMGT/GENE-DB human TR gene sequences. In a later analysis, CDR3 sequences and most-parsimonious VDJ recombination scenarios were assigned using the TCRdist pipeline. In a later analysis, each TCR beta chain was defined by its CDR3 amino acid sequence together with its V-gene family, and reads without a unique V-gene family were excluded. As a way to deal with suspected cross-contamination and a sequencing artifact, a later analysis dropped hundreds of nucleotide sequences that were highly shared and had low generation probability. A later analysis calculated a clonal expansion index for each public chain from normalized within-repertoire ranks of inferred template counts. In a later analysis, generation probabilities were computed using a VDJ recombination model fitted to out-of-frame rearrangements, and the results were checked against IGoR. In a later analysis, hypergeometric tests were used to score TCR-TCR, TCR-HLA and TCR-CMV co-occurrence, with a repertoire-size bias correction applied to TCR pairs. False discovery rates were estimated in a later analysis by permuting HLA or CMV assignments 20 times. In a later analysis, co-occurring TCRs were grouped with DBSCAN, and TCRdist sequence similarity was added when clustering was performed within HLA-allele-positive subsets. Repertoires with fewer than 30,000 or more than 120,000 public chains, plus five repertoires with anomalous nucleotide sharing, were excluded from co-occurrence clustering. Not all clones reach the TCRdb copy of this immuneACCESS table, which keeps in-frame sequences only. Checked studies attribute under half of the gap to unresolved V genes and leave the rest unexplained. V and J calls and clone size are given by that table; D and trimming were obtained from the DNA. This sample is represented by about 190,000 clones; roughly 86% of them were singletons. About 1.7% of the sample is held by the ten biggest clonotypes.

V lost 6 bases and J lost 4 bases, and the count of bases not matched to a germline gene is 9. The CDR3 starts with the cysteine, ends with the phenylalanine, and has 15 residues. Left in the record is the CDR3 DNA by itself, 45 bases read in frame from the first base. Sequences MNHEY (CDR1) and SMNVEV (CDR2) are obtained from the germline V gene (reference sequence). The cohort consisted of more than 650 healthy bone marrow donors. All cohort members were sampled while nominally healthy, although unrecorded immune exposures were likely present. The donor was CMV seronegative and was included in the group of hundreds of seronegative cohort members. Each donor provided a peripheral blood sample, and peripheral blood mononuclear cells were used for TCR beta sequencing. The Qiagen DNeasy Blood Extraction Kit was used to extract genomic DNA from the blood cell samples.

The V gene is TRBV27 and the J gene is TRBJ1-3, with 7 bases in between that match TRBD1. The sample consisted of PBMCs. The sequence derives from a woman in her late teens or twenties in good health and CMV-seronegative. The CDR3 reads as follows: CASSPQTGSGNTIYF. In nucleotide form, the sequence is TGTGCCAGCAGCCCACAGACAGGGTCGGGAAACACCATATATTTT.